This entry lists 9 T cell receptor beta chains sequenced from one sample in a study of T cells in localized non-small cell lung cancer. Assay: immunoSEQ multiplex PCR; the TCRdb copy retains only in-frame clones and omits some. In the table there are about 59,000 clones, about 89% of which are singletons. The sequenced sample was peripheral blood, obtained before any cancer treatment. These receptors originate from a man aged 40 to 70 with stage I lung adenocarcinoma.

The rearrangement uses TRBV18 and TRBJ2-2; D is perhaps TRBD2 (6 bases). The CDR3 is made up of 16 amino acids. CDR1 KGHSH and CDR2 LQKENI come from the germline V gene. V was clipped by 2 bases and J by 6 bases, with 16 bases between them. The CDR3 DNA is TGTGCCAGCTCACCAGAAGGGACGGGAGCGGCCGGGGAGCTGTTTTTT. Its translation is CASSPEGTGAAGELFF.

The gene calls are TRBV5-4 and TRBJ1-2; weak D call: TRBD1 (5 bases). The CDR3 extends over 15 amino acids. Trimming removed 2 bases from V and 4 bases from J, with 15 bases in between. Germline-derived CDR1 and CDR2 are SGHNT and YYREEE (reference sequence). CDR3 in amino acids: CASSFPGTAFYGYTF. The CDR3 coding sequence is TGTGCCAGCAGCTTTCCGGGGACGGCTTTCTATGGCTACACCTTC.

V usage is TRBV9 and J usage is TRBJ1-2, with 10 bases lining up with TRBD1. V was pared by 0 bases and J by 3 bases, with 5 bases of the junction left unmatched. The CDR3 spans 16 residues. In germline, CDR1 is SGDLS, CDR2 YYNGEE. The CDR3 DNA follows: TGTGCCAGCAGCGTAGCCGGGACAGGGGAGGACTATGGCTACACCTTC. This gives the protein CASSVAGTGEDYGYTF.

This clone was seen a handful of times. The CDR3 reads CASSDRDSYEQYF. CDR3 DNA: TGTGCCAGCAGTGACAGGGACAGCTACGAGCAGTACTTC. V and J are TRBV2 and TRBJ2-7; 7 bases map to TRBD1. The V segment lost 3 bases and the J segment 3 bases; nucleotides outside the gene matches: 2. This CDR3 has 13 residues. Germline V gene data show CDR1 as SNHLY and CDR2 as FYNNEI.

The chain employs TRBV28 and TRBJ1-1, with a tentative D call TRBD1 (5 bases). Per germline, CDR1 MDHEN and CDR2 SYDVKM. The CDR3 has 13 residues. V shed 5 bases and J shed 4 bases, with 11 bases lying between them. DNA of the CDR3: TGTGCCAGCAGTCCAGTGGGGGTCACTGAAGCTTTCTTT. Its translation is CASSPVGVTEAFF.

The chain joins TRBV11-2 to TRBJ2-3; unclear D gene. The ends were cut back, 4 bases at V and 8 bases at J, with 16 bases in the middle. CDR1 is SGHAT and CDR2 is FQNNGV in the germline V gene. This CDR3 is built from 14 residues. The chain's CDR3 is CASSSNPSRVTQYF. The CDR3 DNA is TGTGCCAGCAGCTCAAACCCCAGCCGGGTTACGCAGTATTTT.

V usage is TRBV6-6 and J usage is TRBJ1-4, with 10 positions matching TRBD1. The trim removed 4 bases at V and 7 bases at J, leaving 6 bases unmatched. CDR1 MNHNY and CDR2 SVGAGI come from the germline V gene (reference sequence). The CDR3 length is 15 residues. CDR3 in amino acids: CASSLRQGAVEKLFF. The DNA of the CDR3 is TGTGCCAGCAGTTTGAGACAGGGGGCGGTTGAAAAACTGTTTTTT.

The CDR3 is CASSPRGGGQRHEAFF. The CDR3 bases are TGTGCCAGCAGCCCTCGCGGAGGGGGCCAAAGGCATGAAGCTTTCTTT. The chain employs TRBV9 and TRBJ1-1; 7 nucleotides line up with TRBD1. The CDR3 is 16 amino acids. Germline lookup yields CDR1 SGDLS and CDR2 YYNGEE. The V and J ends lost 4 bases and 7 bases, in that order; junction bases with no gene match: 16. Together with reference TRBV9 and TRBJ1-1, the CDR3 gives the full variable domain: DSGVTQTPKHLITATGQRVTLRCSPRSGDLSVYWYQQSLDQGLQFLIQYYNGEERAKGNILERFSAQQFPDLHSELNLSSLELGDSALYFCASSPRGGGQRHEAFFGQGTRLTVV.

This rearrangement joins TRBV15 to TRBJ2-1; 8 positions match TRBD1. There are 16 residues in the CDR3. Per germline, CDR1 LNHNV and CDR2 YYDKDF (reference sequence). The ends lost 1 base at V and 9 bases at J; junction bases unmatched: 11. The DNA of the CDR3 is TGTGCCACCAGCAGAGCCTATACAGTGACAGGGGCTGAGCAGTTCTTC. Translated: CATSRAYTVTGAEQFF.